The clone carrying this T cell receptor (beta chain) is categorized as medium-sized. This sample was taken from a study of blood T cell repertoires in COVID-19. Germline V gene data show CDR1 as MGHRA and CDR2 as YSYEKL. The CDR3 spans 16 residues. V lost 0 bases, J lost 0 bases, and 9 bases lay in between. The data were produced by immunoSEQ multiplex PCR, yet TCRdb's version contains in-frame clones alone and is incomplete. This table has 20,000 to 25,000 clones, about 82% appearing once. The sequence was collected from a human donor with active COVID-19. The donor label of this sample is uncertain. The sequenced material came from peripheral blood. The genes are TRBV4-1 and TRBJ2-1, with no clear D. CDR3 DNA sequence: TGCGCCAGCAGCCAAGATCTGCAGAACTCCTACAATGAGCAGTTCTTC. Translating it yields CASSQDLQNSYNEQFF.